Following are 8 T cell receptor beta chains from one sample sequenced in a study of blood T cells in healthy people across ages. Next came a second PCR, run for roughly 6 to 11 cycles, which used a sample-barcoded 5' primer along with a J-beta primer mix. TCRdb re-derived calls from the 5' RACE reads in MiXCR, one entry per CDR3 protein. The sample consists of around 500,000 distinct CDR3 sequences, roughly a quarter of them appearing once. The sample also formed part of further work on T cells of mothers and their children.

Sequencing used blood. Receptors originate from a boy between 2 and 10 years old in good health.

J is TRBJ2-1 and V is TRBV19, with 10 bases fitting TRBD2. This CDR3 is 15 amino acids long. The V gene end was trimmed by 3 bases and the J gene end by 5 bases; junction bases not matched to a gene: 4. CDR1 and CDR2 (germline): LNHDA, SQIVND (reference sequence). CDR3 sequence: CASSMSLAGDNEQFF. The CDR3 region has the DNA TGTGCCAGTAGTATGAGCCTAGCGGGGGACAATGAGCAGTTCTTC.

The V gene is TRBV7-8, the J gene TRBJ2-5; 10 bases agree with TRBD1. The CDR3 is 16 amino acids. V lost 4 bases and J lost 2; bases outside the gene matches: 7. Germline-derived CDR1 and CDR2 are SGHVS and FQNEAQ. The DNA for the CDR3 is TGTGCCAGCAGCTCCGGACAGGGGGTACGACAAGAGACCCAGTACTTC. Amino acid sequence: CASSSGQGVRQETQYF.

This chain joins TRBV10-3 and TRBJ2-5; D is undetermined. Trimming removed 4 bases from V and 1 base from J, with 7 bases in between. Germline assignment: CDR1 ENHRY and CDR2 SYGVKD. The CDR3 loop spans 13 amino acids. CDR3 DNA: TGTGCCATCAGTGCCCGAGGCCAAGAGACCCAGTACTTC. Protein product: CAISARGQETQYF.

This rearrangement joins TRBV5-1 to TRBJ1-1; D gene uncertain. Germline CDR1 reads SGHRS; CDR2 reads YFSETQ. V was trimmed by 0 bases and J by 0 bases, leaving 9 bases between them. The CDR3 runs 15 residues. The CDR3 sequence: CASSLVGEMNTEAFF. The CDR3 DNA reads TGCGCCAGCAGCTTGGTGGGAGAGATGAACACTGAAGCTTTCTTT. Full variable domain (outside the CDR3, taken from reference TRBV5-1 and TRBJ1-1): KAGVTQTPRYLIKTRGQQVTLSCSPISGHRSVSWYQQTPGQGLQFLFEYFSETQRNKGNFPGRFSGRQFSNSRSEMNVSTLELGDSALYLCASSLVGEMNTEAFFGQGTRLTVV.

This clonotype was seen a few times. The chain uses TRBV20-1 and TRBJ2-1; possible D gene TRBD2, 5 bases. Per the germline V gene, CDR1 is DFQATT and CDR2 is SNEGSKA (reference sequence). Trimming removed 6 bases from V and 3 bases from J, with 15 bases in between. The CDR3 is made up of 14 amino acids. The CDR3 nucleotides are TGCAGTGCGCCGTCCAGGAGGCGCTACAATGAGCAGTTCTTC. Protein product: CSAPSRRRYNEQFF.

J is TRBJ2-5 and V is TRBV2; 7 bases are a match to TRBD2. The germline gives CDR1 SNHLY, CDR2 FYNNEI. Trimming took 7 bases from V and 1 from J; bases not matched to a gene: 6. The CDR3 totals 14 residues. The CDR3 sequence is CASNLAEAQETQYF. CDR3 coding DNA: TGTGCCAGCAATCTAGCGGAAGCCCAAGAGACCCAGTACTTC.

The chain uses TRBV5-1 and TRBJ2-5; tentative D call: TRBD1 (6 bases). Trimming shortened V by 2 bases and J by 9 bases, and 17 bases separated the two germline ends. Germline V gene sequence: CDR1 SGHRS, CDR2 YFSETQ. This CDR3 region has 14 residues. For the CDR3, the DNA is TGCGCCAGCAGCTTCCCGGGACACCCAGGGCCCCAGTACTTC. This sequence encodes CASSFPGHPGPQYF.

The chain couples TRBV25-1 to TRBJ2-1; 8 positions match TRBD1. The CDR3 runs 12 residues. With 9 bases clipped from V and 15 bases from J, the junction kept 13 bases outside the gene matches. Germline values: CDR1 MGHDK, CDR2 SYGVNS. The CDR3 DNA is TGTGCCAGTCGCGGACAGGGCGTAAAGCGGTTCTTC. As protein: CASRGQGVKRFF.